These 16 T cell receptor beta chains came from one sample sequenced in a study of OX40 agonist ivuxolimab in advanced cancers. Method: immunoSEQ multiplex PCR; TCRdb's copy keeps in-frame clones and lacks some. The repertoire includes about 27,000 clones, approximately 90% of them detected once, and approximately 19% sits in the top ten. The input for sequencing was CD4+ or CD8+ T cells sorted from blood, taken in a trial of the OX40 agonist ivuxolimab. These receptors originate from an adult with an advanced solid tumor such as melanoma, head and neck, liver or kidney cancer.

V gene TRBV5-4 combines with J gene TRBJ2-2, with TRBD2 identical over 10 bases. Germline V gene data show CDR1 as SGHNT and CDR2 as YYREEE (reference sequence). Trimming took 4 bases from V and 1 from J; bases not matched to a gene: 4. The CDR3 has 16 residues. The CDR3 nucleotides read TGTGCCAGCAGCCTGTCTAGCGGGGGGAACACCGGGGAGCTGTTTTTT. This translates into CASSLSSGGNTGELFF.

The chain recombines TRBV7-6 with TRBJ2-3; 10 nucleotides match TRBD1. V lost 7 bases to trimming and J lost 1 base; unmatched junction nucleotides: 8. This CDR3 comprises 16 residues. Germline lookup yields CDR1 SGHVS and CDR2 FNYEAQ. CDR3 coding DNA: TGTGCCAGCACCTCGTCCGGGACAGGGGGCACAGATACGCAGTATTTT. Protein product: CASTSSGTGGTDTQYF.

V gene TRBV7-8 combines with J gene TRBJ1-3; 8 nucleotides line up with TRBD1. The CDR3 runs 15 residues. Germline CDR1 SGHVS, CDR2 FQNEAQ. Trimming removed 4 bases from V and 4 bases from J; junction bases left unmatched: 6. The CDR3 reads CASSSRTGGGNTIYF. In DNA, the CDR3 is TGTGCCAGCAGCTCCCGCACAGGGGGGGGAAACACCATATATTTT.

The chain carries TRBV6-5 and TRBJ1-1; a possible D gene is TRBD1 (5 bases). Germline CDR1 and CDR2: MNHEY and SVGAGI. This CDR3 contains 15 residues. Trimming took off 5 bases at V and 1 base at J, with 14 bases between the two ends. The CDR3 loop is CASSQKGTANTEAFF. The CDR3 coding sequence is TGTGCCAGCAGTCAAAAAGGGACGGCGAACACTGAAGCTTTCTTT.

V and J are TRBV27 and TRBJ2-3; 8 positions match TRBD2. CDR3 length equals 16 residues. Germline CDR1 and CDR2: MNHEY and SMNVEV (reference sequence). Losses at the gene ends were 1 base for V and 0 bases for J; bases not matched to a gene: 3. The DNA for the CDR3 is TGTGCCAGCAGTTTATTTGCTAGCGGGAGCACAGATACGCAGTATTTT. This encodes CASSLFASGSTDTQYF.

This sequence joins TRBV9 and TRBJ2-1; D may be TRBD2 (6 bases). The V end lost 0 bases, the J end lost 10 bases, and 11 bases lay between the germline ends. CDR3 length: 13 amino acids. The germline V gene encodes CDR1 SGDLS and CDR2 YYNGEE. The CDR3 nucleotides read TGTGCCAGCAGCGTAGGACTGGGGGGAGAGCAGTTCTTC. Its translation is CASSVGLGGEQFF.

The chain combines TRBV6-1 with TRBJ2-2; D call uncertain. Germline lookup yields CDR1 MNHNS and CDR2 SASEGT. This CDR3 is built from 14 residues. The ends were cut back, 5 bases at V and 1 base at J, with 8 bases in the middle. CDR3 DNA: TGTGCCAGCAGTCCCCTAGAGAACACCGGGGAGCTGTTTTTT. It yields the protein CASSPLENTGELFF.

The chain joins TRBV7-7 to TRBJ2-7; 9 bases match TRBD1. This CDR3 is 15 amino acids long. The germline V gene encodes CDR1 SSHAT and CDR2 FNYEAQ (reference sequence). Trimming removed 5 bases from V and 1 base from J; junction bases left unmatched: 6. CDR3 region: CASSVLGQGSYEQYF. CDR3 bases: TGTGCCAGCAGCGTCCTGGGACAGGGATCCTACGAGCAGTACTTC. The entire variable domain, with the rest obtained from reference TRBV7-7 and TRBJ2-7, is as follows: GAGVSQSPRYKVTKRGQDVTLRCDPISSHATLYWYQQALGQGPEFLTYFNYEAQPDKSGLPSDRFSAERPEGSISTLTIQRTEQRDSAMYRCASSVLGQGSYEQYFGPGTRLTVT.

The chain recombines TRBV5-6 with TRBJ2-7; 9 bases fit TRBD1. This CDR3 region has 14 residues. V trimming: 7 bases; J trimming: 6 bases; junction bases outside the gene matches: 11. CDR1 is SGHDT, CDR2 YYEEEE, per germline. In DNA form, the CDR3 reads TGTGCCAGCGGTTTCAGACAGGGGGATGGCGAGCAGTACTTC. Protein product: CASGFRQGDGEQYF.

The CDR3 loop reads CASSESLGTQYF. The CDR3 DNA reads TGTGCCAGCAGCGAATCGCTGGGTACGCAGTATTTT. The chain uses TRBV9 and TRBJ2-3; D is unclear. Trimming took off 3 bases at V and 8 bases at J, with 10 bases between the two ends. Germline V CDR1 and CDR2: SGDLS, YYNGEE. The CDR3 consists of 12 residues.

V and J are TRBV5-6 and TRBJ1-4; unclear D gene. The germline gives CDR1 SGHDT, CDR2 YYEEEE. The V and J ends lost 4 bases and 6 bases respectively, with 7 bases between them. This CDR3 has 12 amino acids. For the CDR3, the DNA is TGTGCCAGCAGCGTGTTGGATGAAAAACTGTTTTTT. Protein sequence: CASSVLDEKLFF. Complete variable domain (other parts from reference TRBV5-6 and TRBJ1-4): DAGVTQSPTHLIKTRGQQVTLRCSPKSGHDTVSWYQQALGQGPQFIFQYYEEEERQRGNFPDRFSGHQFPNYSSELNVNALLLGDSALYLCASSVLDEKLFFGSGTQLSVL.

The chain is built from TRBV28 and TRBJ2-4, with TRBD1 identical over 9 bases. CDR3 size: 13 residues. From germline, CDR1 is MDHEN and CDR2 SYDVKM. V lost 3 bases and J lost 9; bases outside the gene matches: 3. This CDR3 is CASSFRQGGIQYF. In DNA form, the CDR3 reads TGTGCCAGCAGTTTCCGACAGGGGGGCATTCAGTACTTC.

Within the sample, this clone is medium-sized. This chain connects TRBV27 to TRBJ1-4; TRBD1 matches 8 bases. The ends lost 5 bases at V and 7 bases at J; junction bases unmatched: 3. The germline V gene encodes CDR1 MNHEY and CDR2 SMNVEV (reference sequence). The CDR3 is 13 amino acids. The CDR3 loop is CASSAQGGEKLFF. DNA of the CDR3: TGTGCCAGCAGTGCACAGGGGGGTGAAAAACTGTTTTTT.

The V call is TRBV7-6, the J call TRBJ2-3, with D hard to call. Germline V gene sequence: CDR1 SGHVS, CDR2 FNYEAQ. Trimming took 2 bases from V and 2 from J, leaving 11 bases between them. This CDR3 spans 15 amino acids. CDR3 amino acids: CASSLSGRSTDTQYF. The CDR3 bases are TGTGCCAGCAGCTTATCCGGCAGATCCACAGATACGCAGTATTTT.

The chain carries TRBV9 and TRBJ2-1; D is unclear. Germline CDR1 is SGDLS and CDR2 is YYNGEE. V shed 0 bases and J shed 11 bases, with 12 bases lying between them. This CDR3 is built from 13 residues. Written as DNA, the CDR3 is TGTGCCAGCAGCGTAGGCCCTTTAGAGCAGCAGTTCTTC. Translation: CASSVGPLEQQFF.

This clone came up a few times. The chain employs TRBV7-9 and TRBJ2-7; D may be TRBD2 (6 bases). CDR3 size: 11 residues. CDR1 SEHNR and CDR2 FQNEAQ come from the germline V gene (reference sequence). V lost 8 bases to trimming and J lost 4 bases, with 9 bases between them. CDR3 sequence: CASVAGYEQYF. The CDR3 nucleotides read TGTGCCAGCGTGGCGGGATACGAGCAGTACTTC.